The 12 T cell receptor beta chains listed next were all sequenced from one sample in a study of T cells in Graves' hyperthyroidism and ophthalmopathy. From RNA transcripts, TCR beta CDR3 regions were amplified. In the first-round RT-PCR of the TCR CDR3, the HTBI primer set was used. TCRdb used MiXCR to reprocess the multiplex PCR reads, holding one entry per CDR3 protein. The sample includes roughly 640,000 distinct CDR3 sequences, about 16% of them seen just once. The sequenced sample consisted of blood. These receptors came from a woman between 40 and 50 years old with Graves' ophthalmopathy.

The chain uses TRBV19 and TRBJ1-3, with 7 bases lining up with TRBD1. Germline assignment: CDR1 LNHDA and CDR2 SQIVND (reference sequence). V shed 7 bases and J 4 bases; nucleotides not matched to a gene: 10. The CDR3 covers 15 residues. DNA of the CDR3: TGTGCCAGTATGGGGACAGTGGACTCAGGAAACACCATATATTTT. Its protein is CASMGTVDSGNTIYF.

V gene TRBV7-2 combines with J gene TRBJ1-2; D not certain. The CDR3 totals 13 residues. The V and J ends lost 5 bases and 8 bases respectively, with 15 bases between them. CDR1 is SGHTA and CDR2 is FQGNSA in the germline V gene. CDR3 in amino acids: CASSPPSGLGYTF. As DNA, the CDR3 is TGTGCCAGCAGCCCACCCTCGGGTCTAGGCTACACCTTC. Using reference TRBV7-2 and TRBJ1-2 for the parts outside the CDR3, the full variable domain is GAGVSQSPSNKVTEKGKDVELRCDPISGHTALYWYRQSLGQGLEFLIYFQGNSAPDKSGLPSDRFSAERTGGSVSTLTIQRTQQEDSAVYLCASSPPSGLGYTFGSGTRLTVV.

This sequence joins TRBV13 and TRBJ2-5; D remains unclear. The CDR3 has 10 amino acids. Trimming left V 11 bases short and J 13 bases short, with 17 bases between. Germline assignment: CDR1 PRHDT and CDR2 FYEKMQ (reference sequence). The CDR3 DNA reads as TGTGCCCCCCCCGTAGAATTGGCGTACTTC. Translation gives CAPPVELAYF.

This clonotype has more than one count but fewer than ten. The V gene is TRBV20-1, the J gene TRBJ2-4, with no clear D. Germline-derived CDR1 and CDR2 are DFQATT and SNEGSKA (reference sequence). The V end was cut by 5 bases, the J end by 10 bases, with 9 bases between. This CDR3 comprises 10 residues. The CDR3 reads CSADRRIQYF. The CDR3, as DNA: TGCAGTGCTGATCGTCGGATTCAGTACTTC.

As regards this clonotype: One base away lies a much larger clone, so this may be a sequencing read error. The J gene is TRBJ2-3, the V gene TRBV20-1; no clear D gene. There are 12 residues in the CDR3. Trimming cost V 6 bases and J 0 bases, with 7 bases left between them. Germline CDR1 DFQATT, CDR2 SNEGSKA (reference sequence). CDR3 in DNA: TGCAGTGCATCACTTAGCACAGATACGCAGTATTTT. This gives the protein CSASLSTDTQYF.

This clonotype was detected ten times or more. The rearrangement links TRBV5-5 to TRBJ2-1, with D maybe TRBD2 (7 bases). The germline V and J ends were trimmed by 7 bases and 6 bases, with 17 bases remaining between them. From germline, CDR1 is SGHKS and CDR2 YYEKEE (reference sequence). CDR3 length: 14 amino acids. In nucleotides, the CDR3 is TGTGCCAGCGCATCCTGGGGGGGGCTCAATGAGCAGTTCTTC. Encoded protein: CASASWGGLNEQFF.

The rearrangement uses TRBV3-1 and TRBJ2-2; the match to TRBD2 covers 8 bases. V lost 4 bases, J lost 4 bases, and 8 bases stayed unmatched. Germline-derived CDR1 and CDR2 are LGHDT and YNNKEL (reference sequence). This CDR3 is 16 amino acids long. The CDR3 bases are TGTGCCAGCAGCCGGATTAGCGGGGCGGGCACCGGGGAGCTGTTTTTT. The encoded protein is CASSRISGAGTGELFF. The variable domain in full, with the rest retrieved from reference TRBV3-1 and TRBJ2-2, is DTAVSQTPKYLVTQMGNDKSIKCEQNLGHDTMYWYKQDSKKFLKIMFSYNNKELIINETVPNRFSPKSPDKAHLNLHINSLELGDSAVYFCASSRISGAGTGELFFGEGSRLTVL.

This chain links TRBV9 with TRBJ2-1; 7 nucleotides agree with TRBD1. Germline V CDR1 and CDR2: SGDLS, YYNGEE. The CDR3 runs to 14 residues. Losses at the gene ends were 4 bases for V and 6 bases for J; bases not matched to a gene: 7. The CDR3 here is CASSPGGKSNEQFF. CDR3 bases: TGTGCCAGCAGCCCAGGGGGTAAAAGCAATGAGCAGTTCTTC.

The chain is built from TRBV2 and TRBJ1-6, with TRBD1 matching 7 bases. Trimming at V came to 2 bases and at J to 5 bases, leaving 6 bases not matched to a gene. CDR1 and CDR2 (germline): SNHLY, FYNNEI. The CDR3 has 16 amino acids. DNA of the CDR3: TGTGCCAGCAGTGAATTTACCGGGACAGATAATTCACCCCTCCACTTT. It encodes CASSEFTGTDNSPLHF.

The chain employs TRBV11-2 and TRBJ2-7, with TRBD1 matching over 8 bases. Germline V gives CDR1 SGHAT, CDR2 FQNNGV. The V and J ends lost 3 bases and 2 bases, in that order; junction bases with no gene match: 6. This CDR3 spans 15 amino acids. CDR3 region: CASSLGGQVTYEQYF. CDR3 coding DNA: TGTGCCAGCAGCTTGGGGGGACAGGTTACCTACGAGCAGTACTTC.

The table lists this clonotype with a few counts. The chain uses TRBV29-1 and TRBJ1-2, with D possibly matching TRBD1 (6 bases). The CDR3 has 13 residues. The germline gives CDR1 SQVTM, CDR2 ANQGSEA. The ends were cut back, 4 bases at V and 4 bases at J, with 13 bases in the middle. DNA for the CDR3: TGCAGCGTTGCACGCGACAGGCTCTATGGCTACACCTTC. Translation gives CSVARDRLYGYTF.

With respect to this clonotype: This may be a read error, as it is one base from a much larger clone. This CDR3 is CGVSDGLAYNEQFF. In DNA form, the CDR3 reads TGCGGCGTTTCCGATGGACTAGCATACAATGAGCAGTTCTTC. The chain employs TRBV29-1 and TRBJ2-1, with 8 bases fitting TRBD2. The CDR3 is 14 residues long. Per germline, CDR1 SQVTM and CDR2 ANQGSEA.